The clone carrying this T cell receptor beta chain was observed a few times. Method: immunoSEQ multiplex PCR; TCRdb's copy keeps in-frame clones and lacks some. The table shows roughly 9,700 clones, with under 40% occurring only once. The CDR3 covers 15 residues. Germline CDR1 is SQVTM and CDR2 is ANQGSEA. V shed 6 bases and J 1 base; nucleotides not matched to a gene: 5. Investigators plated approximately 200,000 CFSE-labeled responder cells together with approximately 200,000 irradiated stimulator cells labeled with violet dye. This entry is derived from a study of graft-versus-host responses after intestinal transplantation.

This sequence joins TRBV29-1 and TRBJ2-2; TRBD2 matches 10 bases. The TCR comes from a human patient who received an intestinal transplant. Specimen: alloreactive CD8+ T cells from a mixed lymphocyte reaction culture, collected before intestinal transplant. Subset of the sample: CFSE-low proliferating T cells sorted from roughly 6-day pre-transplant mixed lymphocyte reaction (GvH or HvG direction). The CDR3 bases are TGCAGCGTCGATATAGCGGGAGGGAACACCGGGGAGCTGTTTTTT. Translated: CSVDIAGGNTGELFF.